Listed here is a single T cell receptor beta chain. The antigen is unknown. Generated by immunoSEQ multiplex PCR, the TCRdb table keeps only in-frame clones and is missing some. The sample shows under 25,000 clones, 77% of them seen only once. The germline gives CDR1 SGHTS, CDR2 YDEGEE. V was shortened by 2 bases and J by 9 bases, with 13 bases between the two germline ends. CDR3 length: 13 amino acids. Unexposed donor CD4+ T cells date from 2011-2018, before the COVID-19 pandemic. After about 10 days of culture, CD4+ T cells were isolated. Cultures received half-medium IL-2 refreshes on days 3 and 7. The sample originates from a study of CD4 T cells in relation to SARS-CoV-2 and coronaviruses. Study-level information: ViraFEST: approximately 10-day antigen culture of PBMCs, then TCR beta CDR3 sequencing. Negative control cultures got HIV-1 Nef peptides or no peptide. The restricting HLA molecule for shared crossreactive spike epitopes was mapped.

The V gene is TRBV5-8, the J gene TRBJ2-3; D is unclear. Material for sequencing was CD4+ T cells from PBMCs, cultured in vitro. This TCR was sampled from a human donor in good health. The CDR3 DNA reads as TGTGCCAGCAGCTTTACGGCCCCCTGGACGCAGTATTTT. It specifies CASSFTAPWTQYF.